The rows below give T cell receptor beta chains drawn from one sample of a study of control samples from healthy donors and cancer patients. TCRdb's copy holds only in-frame clones and misses some; the assay was immunoSEQ multiplex PCR. The sample has roughly 170,000 clones; around nine tenths are singletons. What was sequenced was blood. These receptors were taken from a woman younger than 45 in good health. CDR3s include the opening cysteine and the closing phenylalanine or tryptophan. Fields, in order: V gene, J gene, clone size, D gene, CDR3 protein, CDR3 DNA. A D gene is named only where the DNA matches it firmly. Rows may omit the clone size; those that give it use once, few, many or a size class.

>TRBV28|TRBJ1-6|.|TRBD1
CASSAIRQGGSPLHF
TGTGCCAGCAGCGCCATAAGACAGGGAGGTTCACCCCTCCACTTT
>TRBV28|TRBJ1-4|.|.
CASSPPGRVGKLFF
TGTGCCAGCAGTCCTCCGGGGAGGGTCGGAAAACTGTTTTTT
>TRBV10-1|TRBJ1-2|.|.
CASRGRCGYTF
TGCGCCAGCAGAGGGAGATGTGGCTACACCTTC
>TRBV7-2|TRBJ2-1|.|.
CASSLVTARGGHEQFF
TGTGCCAGCAGCTTAGTGACCGCAAGGGGCGGCCATGAGCAGTTCTTC
>TRBV3-1/TRBV3-2|TRBJ1-2|.|.
CASSGEDRDGRPLNYGYTF
TGTGCCAGCAGCGGAGAAGACCGGGACGGAAGGCCCTTGAACTATGGCTACACCTTC
>TRBV10-3|TRBJ1-5|.|.
CAISESKGSNQPQHF
TGTGCCATCAGTGAGTCAAAGGGGAGCAATCAGCCCCAGCATTTT
>TRBV27|TRBJ2-7|once|TRBD2
CASKQVAGEEYEQYF
TGTGCCAGCAAACAAGTAGCGGGAGAGGAGTACGAGCAGTACTTC
>TRBV21-1|TRBJ2-1|.|.
CASNSVGLAGDSFYNEQFF
TGTGCCAGCAACTCGGTCGGGCTAGCGGGGGACTCATTTTACAATGAGCAGTTCTTC
>TRBV4-1|TRBJ2-7|.|.
CASSQVEGVRGEQYF
TGCGCCAGCAGCCAAGTGGAGGGAGTGCGGGGCGAGCAGTACTTC
>TRBV7-8|TRBJ2-6|.|.
CASSPRNPSGANVLTF
TGTGCCAGCAGCCCCCGGAACCCCTCTGGGGCCAACGTCCTGACTTTC
>TRBV24-1|TRBJ2-4|.|TRBD2
CATSVEAGGGKNIQYF
TGTGCCACCAGTGTAGAGGCAGGCGGGGGCAAAAACATTCAGTACTTC
>TRBV5-1|TRBJ2-5|.|.
CASSLRGGQPETQYF
TGCGCCAGCAGCTTGAGGGGGGGCCAGCCAGAGACCCAGTACTTC
>TRBV5-4|TRBJ2-5|.|.
CASSFGGKNSWETQYF
TGTGCCAGCAGCTTTGGCGGGAAAAATTCTTGGGAGACCCAGTACTTC
>TRBV7-9|TRBJ2-2|.|.
CASSSVRELFF
TGTGCCAGCAGCTCCGTGAGGGAGCTGTTTTTT
>TRBV19|TRBJ1-3|once|TRBD1
CASSSGRGLGNTIYF
TGTGCCAGTAGTTCCGGCAGGGGGCTCGGAAACACCATATATTTT
>TRBV29-1|TRBJ1-2|.|.
CSGVWAGGYTF
TGCAGCGGGGTTTGGGCGGGTGGCTACACCTTC
>TRBV13|TRBJ2-3|.|TRBD2
CASSAGTSGVTDTQYF
TGTGCCAGCAGCGCCGGGACTAGCGGGGTCACAGATACGCAGTATTTT
>TRBV7-9|TRBJ1-1|once|.
CASSPPSRTHSAEAFF
TGTGCCAGCAGCCCTCCCTCGAGGACACACAGCGCTGAAGCTTTCTTT
>TRBV2|TRBJ1-2|many|TRBD1
CASRRDSGDGYTF
TGTGCCAGCAGGAGGGACAGTGGGGATGGCTACACCTTC
>TRBV6-5|TRBJ2-1|.|TRBD2
CASEYLISGGNEQFF
TGTGCCAGCGAATATTTGATTAGCGGGGGGAATGAGCAGTTCTTC
>TRBV7-9|TRBJ2-2|few|.
CASRRSSGELFF
TGTGCCAGCAGGCGTAGCTCTGGGGAGCTGTTTTTT
>TRBV10-3|TRBJ2-2|.|.
CAISGVEGVHTGELFF
TGTGCCATCAGTGGGGTGGAGGGAGTGCACACCGGGGAGCTGTTTTTT
>TRBV29-1|TRBJ2-7|.|TRBD2
CSVEGAGGPGDEQYF
TGCAGCGTTGAAGGAGCGGGAGGGCCTGGCGACGAGCAGTACTTC
>TRBV5-5|TRBJ2-7|.|.
CASSLRDLSYEQYF
TGTGCCAGCAGCCTCAGGGATTTGTCCTACGAGCAGTACTTC
>TRBV11-3|TRBJ2-1|.|TRBD2
CASGRAGNEQFF
TGTGCCAGCGGGAGGGCCGGCAATGAGCAGTTCTTC
>TRBV2|TRBJ1-4|.|TRBD1
CASTGQGGSEKLFF
TGTGCCAGCACGGGACAGGGAGGGTCTGAAAAACTGTTTTTT
>TRBV5-6|TRBJ1-2|.|TRBD1
CASSAVDRGHYGYTF
TGTGCCAGCAGCGCCGTGGACAGGGGCCACTATGGCTACACCTTC
>TRBV6-5|TRBJ1-3|.|.
CASRPDGFSGNTIYF
TGTGCCAGCAGACCCGACGGGTTCTCTGGAAACACCATATATTTT
>TRBV7-9|TRBJ2-5|.|.
CASSPRLEETQYF
TGTGCCAGCAGCCCCCGACTTGAAGAGACCCAGTACTTC
>TRBV19|TRBJ2-7|once|.
CASSRSGEQYF
TGTGCCAGTAGTCGCTCGGGGGAGCAGTACTTC
>TRBV11-3|TRBJ2-7|.|.
CASSLDGYEQYF
TGTGCCAGCAGCTTAGACGGCTACGAGCAGTACTTC
>TRBV10-1|TRBJ1-1|.|.
CASSESGGVGEAFF
TGCGCCAGCAGTGAGTCTGGGGGCGTCGGTGAAGCTTTCTTT
>TRBV28|TRBJ1-4|.|.
CASSLTKTGELFF
TGTGCCAGCAGTTTAACAAAGACGGGGGAACTGTTTTTT
>TRBV18|TRBJ1-1|once|.
CASSPGQNTEAFF
TGTGCCAGCTCACCGGGACAAAACACTGAAGCTTTCTTT
>TRBV13|TRBJ2-1|.|TRBD2
CASSPSGPSSYNEQFF
TGTGCCAGCAGTCCTAGCGGGCCCAGCTCCTACAATGAGCAGTTCTTC
>TRBV28|TRBJ2-5|.|.
CASSKIRDPNPRETQYF
TGTGCCAGCTCAAAGATTAGGGACCCCAACCCGCGAGAGACCCAGTACTTC
>TRBV2|TRBJ2-3|once|.
CASNPASTDTQYF
TGTGCCAGCAATCCAGCCAGCACAGATACGCAGTATTTT
>TRBV19|TRBJ1-6|.|.
CASSRGNSPLHF
TGTGCCAGTAGTAGGGGAAATTCACCCCTCCACTTT
>TRBV15|TRBJ1-1|.|.
CATSRDLGVTEAFF
TGTGCCACCAGCAGAGATTTAGGGGTAACTGAAGCTTTCTTT
>TRBV29-1|TRBJ1-1|.|.
CSVGEGLDAEAFF
TGCAGCGTTGGGGAGGGGCTAGACGCTGAAGCTTTCTTT
>TRBV5-4|TRBJ2-6|.|.
CASSLEQGPRANVLTF
TGTGCCAGCAGCTTGGAGCAGGGGCCGAGGGCCAACGTCCTGACTTTC
>TRBV3-1/TRBV3-2|TRBJ2-7|.|TRBD2
CASSQVGTSGAREQYF
TGTGCCAGCAGCCAAGTCGGGACTAGCGGGGCCAGGGAGCAGTACTTC
>TRBV9|TRBJ2-1|.|.
CASSVVPGAHNEQFF
TGTGCCAGCAGCGTAGTTCCGGGGGCACACAATGAGCAGTTCTTC
>TRBV7-9|TRBJ2-3|.|.
CASSPRQTDTQYF
TGTGCCAGCAGCCCCCGACAGACAGATACGCAGTATTTT
>TRBV4-1|TRBJ2-1|.|TRBD2
CASSQDPSGRFEQFF
TGCGCCAGCAGCCAAGATCCCAGCGGGAGGTTTGAGCAGTTCTTC
>TRBV7-2|TRBJ2-2|few|.
CASSPTNTGELFF
TGTGCCAGCAGCCCAACTAACACCGGGGAGCTGTTTTTT
>TRBV5-1|TRBJ2-5|.|.
CASSLVQGQETQYF
TGCGCCAGCAGCTTGGTACAGGGTCAGGAGACCCAGTACTTC
>TRBV7-6|TRBJ2-7|.|.
CASSPLGGNEQYF
TGTGCCAGCAGCCCCTTGGGGGGCAACGAGCAGTACTTC
>TRBV5-1|TRBJ1-3|.|TRBD1
CASSLSLTGSGNTIYF
TGCGCCAGCAGCTTGAGTCTGACAGGGTCTGGAAACACCATATATTTT
>TRBV7-9|TRBJ2-2|.|.
CASSLALRAVNPGELFF
TGTGCCAGCAGCTTAGCTTTAAGGGCCGTAAACCCCGGGGAGCTGTTTTTT